One and the same sample provided the 5 T cell receptor beta chains below, sequenced in a study of blood T cell repertoires in COVID-19. Only in-frame clones appear in the TCRdb table, and some are missing; sequencing was by immunoSEQ multiplex PCR. The data hold 140,000 to 150,000 clones, with roughly 80% observed a single time. Sequencing was carried out using peripheral blood. The receptors here all came from a human donor in a cohort sampled during active COVID-19.

The chain is built from TRBV19 and TRBJ2-7, with D tentatively TRBD1 (6 bases). The CDR3 runs 12 residues. Germline V CDR1 and CDR2: LNHDA, SQIVND (reference sequence). Trimming left V 10 bases short and J 3 bases short, with 13 bases between. CDR3 bases: TGTGCCACAAAGGACAGCCTCTACGAGCAGTACTTC. Encoded protein: CATKDSLYEQYF. The entire variable domain, with the rest obtained from reference TRBV19 and TRBJ2-7, is as follows: DGGITQSPKYLFRKEGQNVTLSCEQNLNHDAMYWYRQDPGQGLRLIYYSQIVNDFQKGDIAEGYSVSREKKESFPLTVTSAQKNPTAFYLCATKDSLYEQYFGPGTRLTVT.

This chain links TRBV3-1 (or the pseudogene TRBV3-2) with TRBJ1-2, with a possible D match to TRBD1 (6 bases). Trimming removed 7 bases from V and 8 bases from J, with 23 bases in between. The germline V gene encodes CDR1 LGHDT and CDR2 YNNKEL (reference sequence). The CDR3 is 15 amino acids. CDR3 sequence: CASTKSGSNREGYTF. The CDR3 region has the DNA TGTGCCAGCACCAAAAGTGGTAGCAACAGGGAGGGCTACACCTTC.

Concerning this clone: One junction end disagrees with the germline gene, perhaps due to a read error. This chain connects TRBV7-7 to TRBJ2-7; 7 bases are a match to TRBD2. The CDR3 contains 13 residues. Germline V gene lookup returns CDR1 SSHAT and CDR2 FNYEAQ (reference sequence). The CDR3 is CASSQAGSYEQYF. CDR3 DNA: TGTGCTAGCAGCCAAGCGGGGTCCTACGAGCAGTACTTC. The full variable domain, in which reference TRBV7-7 and TRBJ2-7 provide the parts outside the CDR3, is GAGVSQSPRYKVTKRGQDVTLRCDPISSHATLYWYQQALGQGPEFLTYFNYEAQPDKSGLPSDRFSAERPEGSISTLTIQRTEQRDSAMYRCASSQAGSYEQYFGPGTRLTVT.

The chain employs TRBV24-1 and TRBJ2-1; 10 bases align to TRBD2. The germline CDR1 and CDR2 sequences are KGHDR and SFDVKD. The CDR3 spans 17 residues. The ends lost 1 base at V and 1 base at J; junction bases unmatched: 3. DNA for the CDR3: TGTGCCACCAGTGATTTTGGTAGCGGGGGGTCCTACAATGAGCAGTTCTTC. Translation gives CATSDFGSGGSYNEQFF.

The chain carries TRBV10-3 and TRBJ1-1; a weak D match, TRBD1 (5 bases). Trimming left V 3 bases short and J 6 bases short, with 14 bases between. The CDR3 length is 14 residues. Germline V CDR1 and CDR2: ENHRY, SYGVKD. The CDR3 DNA reads as TGTGCCATCAGTGAAGGGTTGCGCAGGGCTGAAGCTTTCTTT. This gives the protein CAISEGLRRAEAFF.